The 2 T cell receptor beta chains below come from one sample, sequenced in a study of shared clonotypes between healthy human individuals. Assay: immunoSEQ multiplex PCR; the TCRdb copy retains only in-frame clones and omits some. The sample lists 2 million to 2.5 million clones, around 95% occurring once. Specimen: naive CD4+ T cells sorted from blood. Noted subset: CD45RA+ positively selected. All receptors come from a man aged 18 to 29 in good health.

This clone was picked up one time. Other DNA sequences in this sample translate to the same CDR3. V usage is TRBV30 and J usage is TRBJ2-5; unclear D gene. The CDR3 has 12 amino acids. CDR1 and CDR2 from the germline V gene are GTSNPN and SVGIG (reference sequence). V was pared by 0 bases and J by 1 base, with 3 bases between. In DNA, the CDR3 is TGTGCCTGGAGTGTAAGCCAAGAGACCCAGTACTTC. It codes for CAWSVSQETQYF.

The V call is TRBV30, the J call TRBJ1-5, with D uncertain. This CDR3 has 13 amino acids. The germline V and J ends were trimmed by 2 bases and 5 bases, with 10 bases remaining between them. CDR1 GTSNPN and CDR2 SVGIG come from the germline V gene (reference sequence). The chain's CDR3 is CAWSPSVYQPQHF. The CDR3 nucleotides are TGTGCCTGGAGTCCTTCTGTGTATCAGCCCCAGCATTTT.